This TCR beta chain was identified during a study of CD8 T cells in Susac syndrome. Random hexamers were used to reverse transcribe about 0.45 to 1 ug of RNA. TCRdb redid the calling of the immunoSEQ multiplex PCR reads with MiXCR, one entry per CDR3 protein. The data show roughly 130,000 distinct CDR3 sequences, 90% to 95% seen once. This clonotype was observed once. The sample comprised CD4+ T cells from PBMCs. This receptor was taken from a human donor in good health.

CDR3 residues: CSARPGQGLSHQPQHF. The CDR3 nucleotides are TGCAGTGCTAGACCCGGACAGGGACTATCCCATCAGCCCCAGCATTTT. The J gene is TRBJ1-5, the V gene TRBV20-1, with 8 bases identical to TRBD1. Germline assignment: CDR1 DFQATT and CDR2 SNEGSKA (reference sequence). V shed 2 bases and J 5 bases; nucleotides not matched to a gene: 11. This CDR3 region has 16 residues.